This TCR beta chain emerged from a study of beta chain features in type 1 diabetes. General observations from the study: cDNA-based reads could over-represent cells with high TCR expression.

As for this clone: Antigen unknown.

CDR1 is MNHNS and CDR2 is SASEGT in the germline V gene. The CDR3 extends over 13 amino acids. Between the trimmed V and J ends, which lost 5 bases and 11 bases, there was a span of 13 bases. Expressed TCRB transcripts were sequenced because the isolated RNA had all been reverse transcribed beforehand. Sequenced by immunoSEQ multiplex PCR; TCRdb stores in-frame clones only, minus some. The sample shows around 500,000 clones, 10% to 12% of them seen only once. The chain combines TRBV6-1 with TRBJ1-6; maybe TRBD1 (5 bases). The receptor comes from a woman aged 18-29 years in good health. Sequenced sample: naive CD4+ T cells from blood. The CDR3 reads CASSRKGEAPLHF. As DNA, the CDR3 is TGTGCCAGCAGTAGGAAAGGGGAAGCACCCCTCCACTTT.